This T cell receptor beta chain was sequenced for a study of graft-versus-host responses after intestinal transplantation. In the study overall: All recipients got anti-thymocyte globulin induction, then tacrolimus and steroids for 2 to 4 years.

Germline CDR1 and CDR2: MDHEN and SYDVKM. There are 17 residues in the CDR3. Germline trimming cut 3 bases from V and 9 bases from J; bases unmatched to any gene: 13. Of note for this clone: Its antigen is not known.

Study-wide results and limits: Early after transplant, HvG declines were associated with peak levels of circulating GvH clones. The presence of high graft-versus-host to host-versus-graft clonal ratios in allografts characterized patients with graft-donor T cell macrochimerism.

Method: immunoSEQ multiplex PCR; TCRdb's copy keeps in-frame clones and lacks some. The sample lists roughly 77,000 clones; approximately 88% were seen once. This specimen consisted of unstimulated CD8+ T cells sorted from spleen or lymph node cells, obtained before intestinal transplant. This sequence originates from a human donor who received an intestinal transplant. This chain uses TRBV28 with TRBJ2-1; 11 bases line up with TRBD1. DNA for the CDR3: TGTGCCAGCAGTTTCCTCCGCGGGGACAGGGGGTTAGGTGAGCAGTTCTTC. Translating it yields CASSFLRGDRGLGEQFF. The full variable domain, its missing parts supplied by reference TRBV28 and TRBJ2-1, is DVKVTQSSRYLVKRTGEKVFLECVQDMDHENMFWYRQDPGLGLRLIYFSYDVKMKEKGDIPEGYSVSREKKERFSLILESASTNQTSMYLCASSFLRGDRGLGEQFFGPGTRLTVL.